The present T cell receptor (beta chain) was sequenced within a study of T cell responses to AZD1222 COVID-19 vaccine. The CDR3 extends over 17 amino acids. Deletions cut 2 bases from V and 4 bases from J, with 20 bases between. The germline V gene encodes CDR1 LGHNA and CDR2 YNFKEQ. Profiling relied on immunoSEQ multiplex PCR, and the TCRdb table lists in-frame clones only, not all of them. The table shows about 120,000 clones, with approximately 92% occurring only once. This chain joins TRBV4-2 and TRBJ1-2; D is unresolved. The clonotype comes from an adult in good health. Sequenced here: peripheral blood, sampled on day 0 of AZD1222 vaccination. CDR3 in amino acids: CASSQRWAAATIYGYTF. As DNA, the CDR3 is TGTGCCAGCAGCCAACGTTGGGCGGCCGCTACTATCTATGGCTACACCTTC.